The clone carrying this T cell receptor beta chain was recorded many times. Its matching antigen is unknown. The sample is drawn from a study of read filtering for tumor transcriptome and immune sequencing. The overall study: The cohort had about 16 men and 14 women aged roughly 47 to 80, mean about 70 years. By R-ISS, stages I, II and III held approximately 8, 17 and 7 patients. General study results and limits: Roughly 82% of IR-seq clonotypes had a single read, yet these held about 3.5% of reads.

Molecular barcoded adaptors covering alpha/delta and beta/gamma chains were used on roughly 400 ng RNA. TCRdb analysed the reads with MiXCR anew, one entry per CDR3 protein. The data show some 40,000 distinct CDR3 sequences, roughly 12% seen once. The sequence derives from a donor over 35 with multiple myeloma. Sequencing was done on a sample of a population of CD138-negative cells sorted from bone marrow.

The CDR3 bases are TGTGCCAGTAGTCCGCGTAGGGCGAATGAGCAGTTCTTC. This encodes CASSPRRANEQFF. The rearrangement joins TRBV19 to TRBJ2-1; D gene ambiguous. This CDR3 spans 13 amino acids. V was cut by 5 bases and J by 7 bases, with 12 bases left in between. In germline, CDR1 is LNHDA, CDR2 SQIVND (reference sequence). The entire variable domain, with the rest obtained from reference TRBV19 and TRBJ2-1, is as follows: DGGITQSPKYLFRKEGQNVTLSCEQNLNHDAMYWYRQDPGQGLRLIYYSQIVNDFQKGDIAEGYSVSREKKESFPLTVTSAQKNPTAFYLCASSPRRANEQFFGPGTRLTVL.